Following are 30 T cell receptor beta chains from one sample sequenced in a study of shared clonotypes between healthy human individuals. Sequencing used immunoSEQ multiplex PCR; TCRdb keeps in-frame clones, though not all of them. The profile shows under 2.5 million clones, about nine tenths of them singletons. The sequenced sample was naive CD4+ T cells from PBMCs. Subset given: CD45RA+ positively selected. These receptors originate from a man aged 18 to 29 in good health. Some clones in this sample may be carry-over from other donors' samples.

This clone was recorded only once. Other nucleotide sequences in the sample specify the same CDR3. The chain's CDR3 is CASSFSNTGELFF. Here the CDR3 DNA reads TGTGCCAGCAGTTTCAGTAACACCGGGGAGCTGTTTTTT. The chain combines TRBV27 with TRBJ2-2; D unclear. Trimming removed 3 bases from V and 2 bases from J, with 4 bases in between. Germline assignment: CDR1 MNHEY and CDR2 SMNVEV (reference sequence). CDR3 length equals 13 residues.

The rearrangement uses TRBV7-6 and TRBJ1-2; no reliable D call. The V end was cut by 0 bases, the J end by 8 bases, with 16 bases between. The CDR3 spans 15 residues. The germline V gene encodes CDR1 SGHVS and CDR2 FNYEAQ. CDR3 protein: CASSLALPGGDGYTF. The DNA for the CDR3 is TGTGCCAGCAGCTTAGCGCTCCCAGGCGGTGACGGCTACACCTTC.

This chain uses TRBV9 with TRBJ1-2; 9 nucleotides align to TRBD1. This CDR3 has 16 residues. Losses at the gene ends were 1 base for V and 2 bases for J; bases not matched to a gene: 6. Germline V CDR1 and CDR2: SGDLS, YYNGEE. The CDR3 sequence is CASSVRGDRANYGYTF. CDR3 DNA sequence: TGTGCCAGCAGCGTAAGGGGGGACAGGGCCAACTATGGCTACACCTTC.

V gene TRBV18 combines with J gene TRBJ2-3, with 9 bases lining up with TRBD1. The germline gives CDR1 KGHSH, CDR2 LQKENI. The CDR3 has 17 amino acids. With V trimmed by 0 bases and J by 3 bases, 7 bases remained unmatched. The CDR3 spells CASSPPGGTGITDTQYF. Written as DNA, the CDR3 is TGTGCCAGCTCACCACCGGGGGGGACAGGGATAACAGATACGCAGTATTTT.

The chain combines TRBV28 with TRBJ1-2, with 7 bases identical to TRBD1. CDR1 and CDR2 from the germline V gene are MDHEN and SYDVKM. The ends lost 3 bases at V and 4 bases at J; junction bases unmatched: 5. The CDR3 totals 14 residues. CDR3 amino acids: CASSLAGGSYGYTF. In DNA, the CDR3 is TGTGCCAGCAGTTTGGCAGGGGGTAGCTATGGCTACACCTTC.

The chain uses TRBV18 and TRBJ1-5, with 7 bases that match TRBD1. The trim removed 6 bases at V and 7 bases at J, leaving 6 bases unmatched. Germline lookup yields CDR1 KGHSH and CDR2 LQKENI. This CDR3 is built from 13 residues. The CDR3 nucleotides are TGTGCCAGCTCGCTTACAGGGGAACAGCCCCAGCATTTT. Encoded protein: CASSLTGEQPQHF. Filled out from reference TRBV18 and TRBJ1-5, the complete variable domain reads NAGVMQNPRHLVRRRGQEARLRCSPMKGHSHVYWYRQLPEEGLKFMVYLQKENIIDESGMPKERFSAEFPKEGPSILRIQQVVRGDSAAYFCASSLTGEQPQHFGDGTRLSIL.

Remarks on this clone: The sample carries other DNA sequences with the same CDR3. The V and J genes are TRBV28 and TRBJ2-6, with D hard to call. This CDR3 region has 15 residues. Trimming left V 6 bases short and J 1 base short, with 10 bases between. CDR1 is MDHEN and CDR2 is SYDVKM in the germline V gene. The CDR3 reads CASRRDPSGANVLTF. As DNA, the CDR3 is TGTGCCAGCAGGAGAGACCCTTCTGGGGCCAACGTCCTGACTTTC.

V is TRBV28 and J is TRBJ2-1, with 7 bases lining up with TRBD2. This CDR3 is built from 14 residues. The germline gives CDR1 MDHEN, CDR2 SYDVKM. V lost 6 bases and J lost 3; bases outside the gene matches: 5. CDR3 residues: CASRPGLHYNEQFF. In DNA, the CDR3 is TGTGCCAGCAGGCCGGGACTACACTACAATGAGCAGTTCTTC.

CDR3 in amino acids: CASSLSGGNANEKLFF. CDR3 DNA sequence: TGTGCCAGCAGCTTATCTGGGGGCAACGCTAATGAAAAACTGTTTTTT. The chain is built from TRBV7-9 and TRBJ1-4, with D tentatively TRBD1 (6 bases). V was pared by 2 bases and J by 3 bases, with 13 bases between. From germline, CDR1 is SEHNR and CDR2 FQNEAQ (reference sequence). CDR3 length: 16 amino acids.

The genes are TRBV5-1 and TRBJ2-7; D is possibly TRBD1 or TRBD2 (7 bases each). V lost 1 base and J lost 6, with 11 bases in between. Germline CDR1 is SGHRS and CDR2 is YFSETQ. This CDR3 comprises 13 residues. The chain's CDR3 is CASSLQGGFEQYF. DNA of the CDR3: TGCGCCAGCAGCTTGCAGGGGGGGTTCGAGCAGTACTTC.

In its sample, this clone was seen once. V gene TRBV6-1 combines with J gene TRBJ1-5, with 9 bases lining up with TRBD1. Germline CDR1 and CDR2: MNHNS and SASEGT. The CDR3 extends over 15 amino acids. The junction had 3 bases not matched to a gene; V was cut back by 4 bases and J by 2 bases. The CDR3, as DNA: TGTGCCAGCAGTGCTCGGACAGGGGGCAATCAGCCCCAGCATTTT. Protein product: CASSARTGGNQPQHF.

The rearrangement uses TRBV7-9 and TRBJ2-3; no definite D call. With 7 bases removed from V and 11 bases from J, the gap between germline ends came to 4 bases. Germline V gives CDR1 SEHNR, CDR2 FQNEAQ (reference sequence). The CDR3 length is 8 residues. The DNA of the CDR3 is TGTGCCAGCACAGGGCAGTATTTT. This codes for CASTGQYF.

The gene calls are TRBV2 and TRBJ2-2; 12 nucleotides agree with TRBD2. V dropped 5 bases and J dropped 5; count of bases not matched to a gene: 6. The germline V gene encodes CDR1 SNHLY and CDR2 FYNNEI. This CDR3 has 16 amino acids. The CDR3 is CASSRLAGVRTGELFF. The CDR3 bases are TGTGCCAGCAGTCGACTAGCGGGAGTGAGAACCGGGGAGCTGTTTTTT.

This rearrangement joins TRBV2 to TRBJ2-1; TRBD1 agrees at 9 bases. This CDR3 has 14 amino acids. V lost 7 bases, J lost 5 bases, and 6 bases stayed unmatched. Germline V gives CDR1 SNHLY, CDR2 FYNNEI. The CDR3 protein is CASNPGQGNNEQFF. The CDR3 nucleotides read TGTGCCAGCAACCCGGGACAGGGAAACAATGAGCAGTTCTTC.

The chain combines TRBV11-2 with TRBJ2-7; D uncertain. Trimming took 2 bases from V and 6 from J, leaving 8 bases between them. Germline lookup yields CDR1 SGHAT and CDR2 FQNNGV. The CDR3 loop spans 12 amino acids. CDR3: CASSLHPGEQYF. The DNA of the CDR3 is TGTGCCAGCAGCTTACACCCGGGCGAGCAGTACTTC.

This clone was observed a few times. The identical CDR3 is also encoded by other nucleotide sequences in the sample. The CDR3 DNA is TGTGCCAGCAGTACCAGCAATCAGCCCCAGCATTTT. As protein: CASSTSNQPQHF. The chain is built from TRBV6-5 and TRBJ1-5; D gene unclear. The CDR3 sequence is 12 residues long. Trimming cost V 5 bases and J 1 base, with 3 bases left between them. Germline V gene sequence: CDR1 MNHEY, CDR2 SVGAGI.

The chain uses TRBV7-2 and TRBJ1-2; D not resolved. V dropped 4 bases and J dropped 6 bases, with 15 bases sitting between them. The CDR3 is 14 residues long. CDR1 and CDR2 (germline): SGHTA, FQGNSA. This CDR3 reads CASSSYSSGDGYTF. The CDR3 DNA is TGTGCCAGCAGCTCTTACTCCTCAGGCGATGGCTACACCTTC.

The chain carries TRBV4-3 and TRBJ2-1; tentatively, D is TRBD2 (6 bases). This CDR3 spans 14 amino acids. Germline lookup yields CDR1 LGHNA and CDR2 YSLEER. V lost 3 bases and J 6 bases, leaving 12 bases between the germline ends. The CDR3 bases are TGCGCCAGCAGCCAGTCGGGACTGACCAATGAGCAGTTCTTC. Translating gives CASSQSGLTNEQFF.

Comments on this clone: The same CDR3 is also encoded by other DNA sequences in this sample. DNA for the CDR3: TGCGCCAGCAGCTTGGGAGTTGGAAACACCATATATTTT. As protein: CASSLGVGNTIYF. The V gene is TRBV5-1, the J gene TRBJ1-3; no definite D call. The CDR3 is made up of 13 amino acids. V gave up 0 bases and J gave up 3 bases, with 4 bases separating them. CDR1 is SGHRS, CDR2 YFSETQ, per germline.

This clone turned up a few times. Additional DNA sequences in this sample encode the identical CDR3. The V call is TRBV28, the J call TRBJ1-2; D uncertain. The CDR3 is made up of 12 amino acids. From germline, CDR1 is MDHEN and CDR2 SYDVKM. Deletions cut 1 base from V and 4 bases from J, with 4 bases between. The CDR3: CASSLSAYGYTF. The DNA for the CDR3 is TGTGCCAGCAGTTTATCGGCCTATGGCTACACCTTC.

The chain uses TRBV28 and TRBJ2-7; the D gene is possibly TRBD1 (5 bases). The CDR3 contains 14 residues. The germline gives CDR1 MDHEN, CDR2 SYDVKM. Deletions cut 2 bases from V and 3 bases from J, with 11 bases between. The CDR3 region is CASSLPDSLYEQYF. The CDR3, as DNA: TGTGCCAGCAGTTTACCAGACAGTCTCTACGAGCAGTACTTC.

The rearrangement uses TRBV4-1 and TRBJ2-2; the match to TRBD2 covers 9 bases. The germline CDR1 and CDR2 sequences are MGHRA and YSYEKL. Unmatched junction bases numbered 9, after V lost 1 base and J lost 6 bases. The CDR3 sequence is 17 residues long. CDR3 in DNA: TGCGCCAGCAGCCAAGGAGCGGGAGGCGGTAGGTCCGGGGAGCTGTTTTTT. Translating gives CASSQGAGGGRSGELFF.

The chain links TRBV2 to TRBJ1-5, with D possibly being TRBD1 (6 bases). Germline values: CDR1 SNHLY, CDR2 FYNNEI. The V gene lost 4 bases and the J gene lost 4 bases, with 11 bases spanning the gap. CDR3 length: 14 residues. CDR3 DNA: TGTGCCAGCAGTGCACAGGGTCAGAATCAGCCCCAGCATTTT. This gives the protein CASSAQGQNQPQHF.

About this clone: Other DNA sequences in this sample translate to the same CDR3. The CDR3 sequence is CASSFTGDYEQYF. CDR3 nucleotides: TGCGCCAGCAGCTTTACAGGGGACTACGAGCAGTACTTC. The chain recombines TRBV5-1 with TRBJ2-7; 7 nucleotides match TRBD1. This CDR3 contains 13 residues. The J segment lost 3 bases and the V segment lost 2 bases, leaving 2 bases of the junction unmatched. CDR1 is SGHRS, CDR2 YFSETQ, per germline.

V gene TRBV29-1 combines with J gene TRBJ2-2, with 7 bases aligning to TRBD2. Germline V lookup: CDR1 SQVTM, CDR2 ANQGSEA. This CDR3 has 16 amino acids. V was pared by 7 bases and J by 0 bases, with 11 bases of the junction left unmatched. CDR3 protein: CSALAGLTANTGELFF. CDR3 in DNA: TGCAGCGCCTTAGCGGGCCTGACCGCGAACACCGGGGAGCTGTTTTTT.

V and J are TRBV28 and TRBJ1-5; D uncertain. The V and J ends lost 2 bases and 7 bases respectively, with 12 bases between them. Germline-derived CDR1 and CDR2 are MDHEN and SYDVKM. There are 14 residues in the CDR3. The CDR3 DNA sequence: TGTGCCAGCAGTTTACCCCTAATCGGGCAGCCCCAGCATTTT. It specifies CASSLPLIGQPQHF.

This chain links TRBV27 with TRBJ2-2, with TRBD2 identical over 7 bases. The CDR3 covers 15 residues. Per the germline V gene, CDR1 is MNHEY and CDR2 is SMNVEV (reference sequence). The V gene end was trimmed by 4 bases and the J gene end by 7 bases; junction bases not matched to a gene: 9. The CDR3: CASSSTSAGIGELFF. CDR3 coding DNA: TGTGCCAGCAGTTCTACTAGCGCTGGAATCGGGGAGCTGTTTTTT.

This clone appeared a single time. V usage is TRBV4-1 and J usage is TRBJ2-1; 8 nucleotides match TRBD2. V was clipped by 3 bases and J by 3 bases; unmatched bases: 10. This CDR3 contains 17 residues. Germline V lookup: CDR1 MGHRA, CDR2 YSYEKL. The CDR3 loop reads CASSQTTVAGFYNEQFF. Written as DNA, the CDR3 is TGCGCCAGCAGCCAGACCACCGTAGCGGGATTCTACAATGAGCAGTTCTTC.

This clone has just a few counts. The chain combines TRBV25-1 with TRBJ1-1, with TRBD1 matching over 11 bases. After removal of 5 bases from V and 5 bases from J, the junction contained 4 bases not matched to a gene. This CDR3 region has 14 residues. Germline values: CDR1 MGHDK, CDR2 SYGVNS. The DNA of the CDR3 is TGTGCCAGCAGTATGGGACAGGGGGAAACTGAAGCTTTCTTT. Translation: CASSMGQGETEAFF.

The V call is TRBV5-1, the J call TRBJ2-7, with D tentatively TRBD1 (5 bases). The V end was cut by 0 bases, the J end by 6 bases, with 10 bases between. The CDR3 is made up of 13 amino acids. Germline CDR1 SGHRS, CDR2 YFSETQ. CDR3 in DNA: TGCGCCAGCAGCTTGGCGGGCAGGGTCGAGCAGTACTTC. Translated: CASSLAGRVEQYF. Using reference TRBV5-1 and TRBJ2-7 for the parts outside the CDR3, the full variable domain is KAGVTQTPRYLIKTRGQQVTLSCSPISGHRSVSWYQQTPGQGLQFLFEYFSETQRNKGNFPGRFSGRQFSNSRSEMNVSTLELGDSALYLCASSLAGRVEQYFGPGTRLTVT.